This T cell receptor beta chain was identified in a study of blood T cells in healthy people across ages. Regarding the study as a whole: TCR beta diversity, measured per million T cells, fell in a roughly linear way with age.

To note about this clonotype: What it recognizes is unknown.

Together with a sample-barcoded 5' primer, a J-beta primer mix was included in a second PCR lasting about 7 to 11 cycles. From each sample, at least 2.5 million paired-end reads containing CDR3 were obtained. TCRdb fed the 5' RACE reads into MiXCR, producing one record per CDR3 protein. The top ten clones hold about a fifth of a sample with some 920,000 distinct CDR3 sequences, approximately 50% of them seen once. V was cut by 1 base and J by 6 bases, with 16 bases left in between. CDR1 and CDR2 (germline): SSHAT, FNYEAQ (reference sequence). The CDR3 spans 15 residues. The sequencing sample was made of blood. The clonotype was recovered from a woman aged 55-75 years in good health. The V call is TRBV7-7, the J call TRBJ2-7; possibly TRBD2 for D (5 bases). This CDR3 reads CASSLEPSGWGEQYF. In nucleotides, the CDR3 is TGTGCCAGCAGCTTAGAACCCTCGGGATGGGGCGAGCAGTACTTC.